A single sample gave rise to the 6 T cell receptor beta chains below, sequenced in a study of cytomegalovirus exposure and HLA in healthy donors. Primers: 60 Vbeta forward and 13 Jbeta reverse. Sequenced by immunoSEQ multiplex PCR; TCRdb stores in-frame clones only, minus some. The sample table includes 50,000 to 75,000 clones. The sequencing input was PBMCs. Receptor source: a woman under 30 in good health and CMV-seronegative.

The genes are TRBV14 and TRBJ2-5; D is ambiguous. Trimming removed 1 base from V and 6 bases from J, with 9 bases in between. Germline values: CDR1 SGHDN, CDR2 FVKESK. The CDR3 is made up of 13 amino acids. The CDR3 nucleotides read TGTGCCAGCAGCCAAGGCCAGTTTAAGACCCAGTACTTC. Residues: CASSQGQFKTQYF.

The chain has TRBV5-1 and TRBJ1-2; D unresolved. Germline CDR1 is SGHRS and CDR2 is YFSETQ. This CDR3 has 14 residues. V gave up 0 bases and J gave up 3 bases, with 9 bases separating them. The CDR3 protein is CASSLGGSYYGYTF. The CDR3 bases are TGCGCCAGCAGCTTGGGAGGCAGCTACTATGGCTACACCTTC.

The J gene is TRBJ1-4, the V gene TRBV7-9; unclear D gene. Germline CDR1 reads SEHNR; CDR2 reads FQNEAQ (reference sequence). V was clipped by 4 bases and J by 14 bases, with 14 bases between them. This CDR3 has 12 residues. CDR3: CASSSQTETLFF. Written as DNA, the CDR3 is TGTGCCAGCAGCTCACAGACGGAAACCCTGTTTTTT.

The V and J genes are TRBV18 and TRBJ1-5; 9 bases are a match to TRBD1. Germline CDR1 reads KGHSH; CDR2 reads LQKENI. V lost 3 bases, J lost 2 bases, and 8 bases stayed unmatched. CDR3 size: 17 residues. CDR3 nucleotide sequence: TGTGCCAGCTCACCGTACAGGGGGCTGTCGGGCAATCAGCCCCAGCATTTT. The encoded protein is CASSPYRGLSGNQPQHF.

This chain links TRBV19 with TRBJ2-1; possible D gene TRBD2, 6 bases. V lost 1 base and J lost 0, with 10 bases in between. The germline gives CDR1 LNHDA, CDR2 SQIVND (reference sequence). The CDR3 totals 16 residues. The CDR3, as DNA: TGTGCCAGTAGTATAGTTTGGGGGGTCTCCTACAATGAGCAGTTCTTC. It is translated as CASSIVWGVSYNEQFF.

The chain employs TRBV5-1 and TRBJ2-7, with TRBD1 matching over 8 bases. The CDR3 covers 16 residues. Germline assignment: CDR1 SGHRS and CDR2 YFSETQ. V was clipped by 3 bases and J by 1 base; unmatched bases: 9. Here the CDR3 reads CASSYSSGQVSYEQYF. The DNA for the CDR3 is TGCGCCAGCAGCTACTCGTCGGGACAGGTTTCCTACGAGCAGTACTTC.